This TCR beta chain was captured in a study of tumor-infiltrating lymphocytes in primary liver carcinoma. As for this clonotype: The germline gene is not matched at one end of the junction; a read error may be the cause.

Each 20-30 mg portion of unsorted bulk tissue served as the source for co-extraction of RNA and DNA. Germline V lookup: CDR1 SQVTM, CDR2 ANQGSEA. CDR3 size: 12 residues. A primer in the constant region served to generate TCR beta cDNA from 450 to 600 ng of total RNA. Each TCR beta library was derived from three nested multiplex PCR rounds that employed slightly modified ARM-PCR. TRBV1-TRBV30 forward primers and a C-beta reverse primer were used in the first two PCR rounds, which each ran for approximately 10 cycles. Each CDR3 protein gets one entry after TCRdb re-called the multiplex PCR reads with MiXCR. The profile shows roughly 25,000 distinct CDR3 sequences, around three quarters of them singletons.

The sequence came from a man in his forties or fifties with primary liver carcinoma and hepatitis B virus infection. The V call is TRBV29-1, the J call TRBJ2-1; D tentatively fits TRBD1 or TRBD2 (6 bases each). Sequenced input: liver tumor tissue from sampling region 3. As for subset: tumor region T3, left-lateral pole. The CDR3 protein is CSERQGGNEQFF. CDR3 nucleotide sequence: TGTAGCGAGCGACAAGGGGGGAATGAGCAGTTCTTC.